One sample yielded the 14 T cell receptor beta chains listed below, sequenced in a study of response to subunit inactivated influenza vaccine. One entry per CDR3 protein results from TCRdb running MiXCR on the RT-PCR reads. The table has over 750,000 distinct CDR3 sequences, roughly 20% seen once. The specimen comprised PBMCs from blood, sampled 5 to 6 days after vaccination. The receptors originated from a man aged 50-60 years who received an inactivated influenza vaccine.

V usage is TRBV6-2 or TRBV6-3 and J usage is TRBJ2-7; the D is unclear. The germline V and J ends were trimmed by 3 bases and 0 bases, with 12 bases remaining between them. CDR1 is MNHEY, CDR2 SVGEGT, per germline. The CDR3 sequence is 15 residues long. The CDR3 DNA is TGTGCCAGCAGTTATTTGGCGGTGAGCTCCTACGAGCAGTACTTC. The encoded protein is CASSYLAVSSYEQYF.

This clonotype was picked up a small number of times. CDR3 in amino acids: CASSLVQGDRTQYF. The CDR3 DNA sequence: TGTGCCAGCAGCTTGGTACAGGGGGATCGTACGCAGTATTTT. The chain combines TRBV7-2 with TRBJ2-3; 8 bases are a match to TRBD1. The CDR3 totals 14 residues. The ends lost 3 bases at V and 8 bases at J; junction bases unmatched: 7. CDR1 and CDR2 from the germline V gene are SGHTA and FQGNSA.

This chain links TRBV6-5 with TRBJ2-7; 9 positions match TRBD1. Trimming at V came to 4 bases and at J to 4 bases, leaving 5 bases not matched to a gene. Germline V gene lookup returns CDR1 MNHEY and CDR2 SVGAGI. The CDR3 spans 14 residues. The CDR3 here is CASSWGTGMYEQYF. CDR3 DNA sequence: TGTGCCAGCAGTTGGGGGACAGGGATGTACGAGCAGTACTTC.

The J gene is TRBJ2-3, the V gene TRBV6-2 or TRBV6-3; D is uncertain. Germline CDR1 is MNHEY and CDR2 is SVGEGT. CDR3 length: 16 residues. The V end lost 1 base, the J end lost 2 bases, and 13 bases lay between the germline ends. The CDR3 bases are TGTGCCAGCAGTTACTTCGCTGCCGTCGACACAGATACGCAGTATTTT. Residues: CASSYFAAVDTDTQYF.

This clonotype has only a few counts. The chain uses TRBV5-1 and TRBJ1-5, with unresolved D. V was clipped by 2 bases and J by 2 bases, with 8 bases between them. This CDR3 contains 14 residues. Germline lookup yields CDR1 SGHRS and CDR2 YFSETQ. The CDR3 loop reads CASSFDSGNQPQHF. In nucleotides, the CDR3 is TGCGCCAGCAGCTTCGACTCGGGCAATCAGCCCCAGCATTTT.

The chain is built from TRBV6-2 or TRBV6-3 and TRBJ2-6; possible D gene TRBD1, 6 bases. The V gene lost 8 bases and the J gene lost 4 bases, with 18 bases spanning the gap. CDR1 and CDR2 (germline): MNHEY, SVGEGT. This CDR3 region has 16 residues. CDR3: CASETKTGLGANVLTF. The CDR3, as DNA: TGTGCCAGCGAAACTAAAACAGGGCTAGGGGCCAACGTCCTGACTTTC.

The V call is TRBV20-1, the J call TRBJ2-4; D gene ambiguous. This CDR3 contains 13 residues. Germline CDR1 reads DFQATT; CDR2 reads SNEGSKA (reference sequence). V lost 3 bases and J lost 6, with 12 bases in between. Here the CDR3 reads CSASDGPPNIQYF. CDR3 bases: TGCAGTGCTAGTGACGGGCCTCCAAACATTCAGTACTTC.

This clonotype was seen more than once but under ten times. In nucleotides, the CDR3 is TGTGCCAGCAGTACCACAGGGGGCCCCCAGTACTTC. It is translated as CASSTTGGPQYF. The V gene is TRBV7-2, the J gene TRBJ2-5; TRBD1 agrees at 9 bases. CDR1 SGHTA and CDR2 FQGNSA come from the germline V gene. The CDR3 is 12 residues long. V trimming: 6 bases; J trimming: 9 bases; junction bases outside the gene matches: 5.

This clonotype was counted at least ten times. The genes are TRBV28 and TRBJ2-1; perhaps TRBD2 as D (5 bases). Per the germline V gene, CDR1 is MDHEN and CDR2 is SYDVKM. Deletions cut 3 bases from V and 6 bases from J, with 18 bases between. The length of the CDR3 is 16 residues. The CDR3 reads CASSFSSGGGSNEQFF. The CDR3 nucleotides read TGTGCCAGCAGTTTCTCAAGCGGAGGCGGTTCCAATGAGCAGTTCTTC.

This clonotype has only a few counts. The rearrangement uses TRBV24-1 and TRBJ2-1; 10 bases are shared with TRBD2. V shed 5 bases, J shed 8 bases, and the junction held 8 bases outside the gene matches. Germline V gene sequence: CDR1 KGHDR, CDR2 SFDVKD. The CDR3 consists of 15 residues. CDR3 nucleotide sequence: TGTGCCACCAGTGCTCAGCGGGGGGGCCTCGATGAGCAGTTCTTC. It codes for CATSAQRGGLDEQFF.

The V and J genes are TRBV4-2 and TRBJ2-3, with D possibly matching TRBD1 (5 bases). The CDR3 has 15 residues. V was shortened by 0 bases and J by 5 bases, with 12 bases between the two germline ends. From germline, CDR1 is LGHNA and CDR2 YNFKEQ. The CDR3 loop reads CASSQEGQGKDTQYF. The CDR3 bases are TGTGCCAGCAGCCAAGAAGGGCAGGGAAAAGATACGCAGTATTTT.

In DNA form, the CDR3 reads TGCGCCAGCAGCTTGGGGGAGGGCAAAAACATTCAGTACTTC. As protein: CASSLGEGKNIQYF. The rearrangement links TRBV5-1 to TRBJ2-4, with 7 bases fitting TRBD2. This CDR3 has 14 amino acids. The J segment lost 3 bases and the V segment lost 0 bases, leaving 0 bases of the junction unmatched. Per germline, CDR1 SGHRS and CDR2 YFSETQ.

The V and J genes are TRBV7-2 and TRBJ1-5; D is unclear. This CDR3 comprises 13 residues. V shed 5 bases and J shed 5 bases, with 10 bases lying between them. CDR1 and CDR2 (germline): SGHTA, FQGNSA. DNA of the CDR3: TGTGCCAGCAGCCCTAGACTCGATCAGCCCCAGCATTTT. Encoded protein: CASSPRLDQPQHF.

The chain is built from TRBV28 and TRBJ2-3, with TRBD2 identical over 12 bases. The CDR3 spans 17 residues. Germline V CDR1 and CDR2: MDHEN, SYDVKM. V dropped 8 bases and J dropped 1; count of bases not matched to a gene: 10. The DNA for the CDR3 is TGTGCCAGCTTTCCACCGACTAGCGGGGGCCGCACAGATACGCAGTATTTT. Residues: CASFPPTSGGRTDTQYF.